This T cell receptor (beta chain) was obtained from a study of cytomegalovirus exposure and HLA in healthy donors. Study conclusions and caveats: Earlier findings revealed that most TCR beta V segments proved productive either about 90% or about 30% of the time. The presence/absence work took it that sequencing depth was about the same across donors.

It was with 60 Vbeta and 13 Jbeta primers that the PCR ran. TCRdb's copy holds only in-frame clones and misses some; the assay was immunoSEQ multiplex PCR. This repertoire shows about 200,000 clones, around 77% found once; its top ten account for roughly 3%. In the case of this clone: Antigen specificity is unknown.

This CDR3 is built from 11 residues. V was cut by 8 bases and J by 5 bases, with 9 bases left in between. Germline CDR1 MNHEY, CDR2 SMNVEV (reference sequence). The chain joins TRBV27 to TRBJ2-5; no definite D call. The clonotype comes from a woman younger than 45 in good health and CMV-seronegative. Sequenced input: PBMCs. The CDR3 nucleotides read TGTGCCAGCGGGCATTGGGAGACCCAGTACTTC. Encoded protein: CASGHWETQYF.